The 10 T cell receptor beta chains in this list originate from one sample, sequenced in a study of blood T cell repertoires in COVID-19. Sequencing was performed with immunoSEQ multiplex PCR; in TCRdb, only in-frame clones are kept and a portion is missing. The sample includes under 350,000 clones, approximately 85% of them seen just once. Sequencing used peripheral blood. The receptors shown here come from a human donor in a cohort sampled during active COVID-19.

A single count supports this clone. The chain has TRBV27 and TRBJ2-7; no reliable D call. Trimming removed 3 bases from V and 2 bases from J, with 8 bases in between. Germline V CDR1 and CDR2: MNHEY, SMNVEV (reference sequence). The CDR3 is 13 amino acids. This CDR3 reads CASSLSPPYEQYF. The CDR3 DNA reads TGTGCCAGCAGTTTGAGCCCTCCCTACGAGCAGTACTTC.

The chain employs TRBV5-1 and TRBJ2-7; 10 nucleotides match TRBD1. The CDR3 has 16 residues. The germline gives CDR1 SGHRS, CDR2 YFSETQ. With V trimmed by 0 bases and J by 3 bases, 6 bases remained unmatched. CDR3 residues: CASSLGTGGIDYEQYF. The CDR3 nucleotides are TGCGCCAGCAGCTTGGGGACAGGGGGAATAGACTACGAGCAGTACTTC. Using reference TRBV5-1 and TRBJ2-7 for the parts outside the CDR3, the full variable domain is KAGVTQTPRYLIKTRGQQVTLSCSPISGHRSVSWYQQTPGQGLQFLFEYFSETQRNKGNFPGRFSGRQFSNSRSEMNVSTLELGDSALYLCASSLGTGGIDYEQYFGPGTRLTVT.

The chain links TRBV2 to TRBJ1-2; tentative D call: TRBD1 (5 bases). The CDR3 extends over 15 amino acids. V gave up 6 bases and J gave up 4 bases, with 18 bases separating them. Germline CDR1 and CDR2: SNHLY and FYNNEI. This chain's CDR3 is CASRPPLTGSYGYTF. Here the CDR3 DNA reads TGTGCCAGCAGACCCCCTCTTACAGGATCCTATGGCTACACCTTC.

The genes are TRBV7-8 and TRBJ2-2; 7 bases are shared with TRBD1. The V and J ends lost 5 bases and 6 bases, in that order; junction bases with no gene match: 3. The CDR3 extends over 13 amino acids. CDR1 and CDR2 from the germline V gene are SGHVS and FQNEAQ. CDR3 residues: CASSIQGAGELFF. CDR3 in DNA: TGTGCCAGCAGCATCCAGGGGGCCGGGGAGCTGTTTTTT.

The chain joins TRBV27 to TRBJ1-5; D uncertain. Germline lookup yields CDR1 MNHEY and CDR2 SMNVEV (reference sequence). With 5 bases removed from V and 2 bases from J, the gap between germline ends came to 13 bases. The CDR3 spans 15 residues. CDR3 region: CASSPTTHRNQPQHF. CDR3 coding DNA: TGTGCCAGCAGTCCCACGACACACCGCAATCAGCCCCAGCATTTT.

Only one count was recorded for this clone. The J gene is TRBJ2-1, the V gene TRBV19; D is ambiguous. Germline assignment: CDR1 LNHDA and CDR2 SQIVND (reference sequence). Trimming shortened V by 2 bases and J by 0 bases, and 11 bases separated the two germline ends. The CDR3 has 16 residues. CDR3 loop: CASSIRGEGSYNEQFF. CDR3 bases: TGTGCCAGTAGTATACGAGGCGAAGGCTCCTACAATGAGCAGTTCTTC.

The V call is TRBV24-1, the J call TRBJ2-1; possibly TRBD2 for D (6 bases). V gave up 9 bases and J gave up 9 bases, with 11 bases separating them. The CDR3 extends over 11 amino acids. Germline assignment: CDR1 KGHDR and CDR2 SFDVKD. The CDR3 nucleotides read TGTGCCACCGCGGGGCTTACTGAGCAGTTCTTC. Amino acid sequence: CATAGLTEQFF.

The chain uses TRBV18 and TRBJ2-7, with D perhaps TRBD2 (7 bases). Trimming removed 2 bases at V and 2 bases at J, with 13 bases between. The germline V gene has CDR1 KGHSH and CDR2 LQKENI. The CDR3 has 15 amino acids. This CDR3 reads CASSPAAGATYEQYF. In DNA, the CDR3 is TGTGCCAGCTCACCAGCGGCGGGGGCCACCTACGAGCAGTACTTC.

The V and J genes are TRBV28 and TRBJ2-5; maybe TRBD1 (5 bases). CDR1 and CDR2 (germline): MDHEN, SYDVKM. This CDR3 contains 11 residues. The V and J ends lost 3 bases and 13 bases respectively, with 12 bases between them. The CDR3 loop reads CASSFEGVPYF. CDR3 DNA sequence: TGTGCCAGCAGTTTTGAAGGGGTTCCGTACTTC.

The chain joins TRBV11-2 to TRBJ1-1; TRBD1 agrees at 8 bases. With 3 bases clipped from V and 0 bases from J, the junction kept 6 bases outside the gene matches. The CDR3 extends over 16 amino acids. Germline loops: CDR1 SGHAT, CDR2 FQNNGV. CDR3 DNA sequence: TGTGCCAGCAGCTTCCTCAGGGGGCATATGAACACTGAAGCTTTCTTT. Translated: CASSFLRGHMNTEAFF.